The T cell receptor (beta chain) described here comes from a study of shared clonotypes between healthy human individuals. The protocol was immunoSEQ multiplex PCR, while the TCRdb copy is restricted to in-frame clones and leaves out a portion. The top ten hold under 30% of the sample, which has over 800,000 clones, roughly 92% seen once. Cells designated naive CD8 were CD45RO-negative and were positively selected for CCR7, with terminally differentiated effector memory CD45RA+ cells excluded. J lost 0 bases, V lost 0 bases, and 5 bases had no gene match. The CDR3 sequence is 17 residues long. The germline V gene encodes CDR1 ENHRY and CDR2 SYGVKD. This clone was observed a single time.

Sequencing used naive CD8+ T cells sorted from blood. The V and J genes are TRBV10-3 and TRBJ2-1; 7 bases are a match to TRBD2. The clonotype comes from a man aged 25-40 years in good health. The CDR3 DNA reads TGTGCCATCAGTGAGTCGGGGGGGTCTAGCTCCTACAATGAGCAGTTCTTC. Protein sequence: CAISESGGSSSYNEQFF.